The 8 T cell receptor beta chains reported below all come from one sample, sequenced in a study of blood T cells in healthy people across ages. Through a sample-barcoded 5' primer and a J-beta primer mix, a second PCR was run for about 6 to 11 cycles. TCRdb reprocessed the 5' RACE reads via MiXCR and lists one record per CDR3 protein. The sample records over 600,000 distinct CDR3 sequences, more than 55% being singletons. The specimen sequenced was blood. These receptors originate from a man in his forties or fifties in good health.

This clonotype was seen only a few times. The V call is TRBV29-1, the J call TRBJ2-1; TRBD2 matches at 8 bases. CDR1 is SQVTM, CDR2 ANQGSEA, per germline. V lost 4 bases and J lost 10; bases outside the gene matches: 6. The CDR3 spans 12 residues. The CDR3 spells CSVGARGGEQFF. Here the CDR3 DNA reads TGCAGCGTTGGGGCCCGGGGGGGCGAGCAGTTCTTC.

Remarks on this clonotype: The junction does not match germline at one end; this may be a read error. The chain carries TRBV6-1 and TRBJ2-3; 8 nucleotides align to TRBD2. The CDR3 is 16 residues long. CDR1 and CDR2 (germline): MNHNS, SASEGT. The CDR3 protein is CASSEEPGTRTDTQYF. DNA for the CDR3: TGTGCCAGCAGCGAAGAACCCGGGACTAGGACAGATACGCAGTATTTT.

The rearrangement uses TRBV4-1 and TRBJ2-7; the match to TRBD1 covers 8 bases. The CDR3 spans 15 residues. Germline assignment: CDR1 MGHRA and CDR2 YSYEKL. With 4 bases clipped from V and 3 bases from J, the junction kept 8 bases outside the gene matches. The CDR3 protein is CASSLQQGANYEQYF. In DNA form, the CDR3 reads TGCGCCAGCAGCCTACAGCAGGGGGCAAACTACGAGCAGTACTTC.

V gene TRBV29-1 combines with J gene TRBJ2-2; no firm D call. This CDR3 region has 15 residues. The V gene lost 2 bases and the J gene lost 3 bases, with 13 bases spanning the gap. In germline, CDR1 is SQVTM, CDR2 ANQGSEA. The CDR3 protein is CSVERLDQYTGELFF. The CDR3 DNA reads TGCAGCGTTGAACGACTCGACCAGTACACCGGGGAGCTGTTTTTT.

The sample holds a few counts of this clonotype. This sequence joins TRBV24-1 and TRBJ2-1, with TRBD2 matching 8 bases. Trimming removed 4 bases from V and 7 bases from J; junction bases left unmatched: 8. The CDR3 spans 15 residues. Germline CDR1 reads KGHDR; CDR2 reads SFDVKD. The CDR3 coding sequence is TGTGCCACCAGTGACCCCCGACTAGCGACTAATGAGCAGTTCTTC. Translating gives CATSDPRLATNEQFF.

The chain carries TRBV7-9 and TRBJ2-1, with D possibly matching TRBD1 (5 bases). Germline loops: CDR1 SEHNR, CDR2 FQNEAQ (reference sequence). Trimming removed 0 bases at V and 10 bases at J, with 7 bases between. This CDR3 is built from 12 residues. CDR3 DNA sequence: TGTGCCAGCAGCTTAGCTAGGACAGAGCAGTTCTTC. It codes for CASSLARTEQFF.

V gene TRBV20-1 combines with J gene TRBJ2-4; D may be TRBD2 (6 bases). This CDR3 contains 17 residues. Germline V gene lookup returns CDR1 DFQATT and CDR2 SNEGSKA (reference sequence). Trimming removed 3 bases from V and 6 bases from J, with 24 bases in between. CDR3 DNA: TGCAGTGCTAGTGAACACGGGGGAGGAGGGGTAGGAAACATTCAGTACTTC. Amino acids: CSASEHGGGGVGNIQYF.

This chain uses TRBV20-1 with TRBJ2-1, with 7 bases identical to TRBD2. Germline values: CDR1 DFQATT, CDR2 SNEGSKA (reference sequence). The CDR3 has 15 residues. Unmatched junction bases numbered 15, after V lost 3 bases and J lost 10 bases. The CDR3 DNA is TGCAGTGCTAGGTTACGGGAGGCCGTCTTTGGGGAGCAGTTCTTC. Amino acids: CSARLREAVFGEQFF.